These 6 T cell receptor beta chains originate from one sample sequenced in a study of cytomegalovirus exposure and HLA in healthy donors. This PCR relied on a set of 60 Vbeta primers and 13 Jbeta primers. The data were produced by immunoSEQ multiplex PCR, yet TCRdb's version contains in-frame clones alone and is incomplete. The sample holds some 150,000 clones, about 86% seen once. The sequenced material came from PBMCs. Every receptor here comes from a woman aged 25 to 39 in good health and CMV-seronegative.

This chain links TRBV5-6 with TRBJ2-2; D might be TRBD1 (6 bases). V lost 4 bases to trimming and J lost 5 bases, with 18 bases between them. This CDR3 is 16 amino acids long. CDR1 and CDR2 (germline): SGHDT, YYEEEE. In nucleotides, the CDR3 is TGTGCCAGCAGCACCAGGAAACAGGGAGAAACCGGGGAGCTGTTTTTT. Amino acids: CASSTRKQGETGELFF. The full variable domain, in which reference TRBV5-6 and TRBJ2-2 provide the parts outside the CDR3, is DAGVTQSPTHLIKTRGQQVTLRCSPKSGHDTVSWYQQALGQGPQFIFQYYEEEERQRGNFPDRFSGHQFPNYSSELNVNALLLGDSALYLCASSTRKQGETGELFFGEGSRLTVL.

The rearrangement links TRBV4-1 to TRBJ2-7; 7 nucleotides agree with TRBD2. Trimming removed 4 bases from V and 6 bases from J; junction bases left unmatched: 12. This CDR3 has 15 amino acids. The germline CDR1 and CDR2 sequences are MGHRA and YSYEKL. The CDR3 coding sequence is TGCGCCAGCAGCCCAGGGCCGAGCGGGACGGGCGAGCAGTACTTC. The encoded protein is CASSPGPSGTGEQYF.

This clone was picked up one time. This chain links TRBV7-8 with TRBJ2-7; D is possibly TRBD1 (7 bases). V was clipped by 7 bases and J by 2 bases, with 27 bases between them. The CDR3 is 18 amino acids. Germline V lookup: CDR1 SGHVS, CDR2 FQNEAQ. CDR3 coding DNA: TGTGCCAGCACCAGAGGAGGGGGCGCCTCTTCGCAGACCTACGAGCAGTACTTC. Residues: CASTRGGGASSQTYEQYF.

The chain carries TRBV5-5 and TRBJ2-7; no reliable D call. The CDR3 has 13 residues. Trimming stripped 5 bases from V and 2 bases from J, with 11 bases between. Germline CDR1 and CDR2: SGHKS and YYEKEE (reference sequence). The CDR3 coding sequence is TGTGCCAGCAGTGTGGCTGGTACCTACGAGCAGTACTTC. Residues: CASSVAGTYEQYF.

The gene calls are TRBV5-1 and TRBJ1-3; D gene uncertain. This CDR3 contains 14 residues. V dropped 3 bases and J dropped 4 bases, with 11 bases sitting between them. In germline, CDR1 is SGHRS, CDR2 YFSETQ. CDR3 loop: CASSSGVSGNTIYF. CDR3 nucleotide sequence: TGCGCCAGCAGCTCCGGAGTGTCGGGAAACACCATATATTTT.

Here the CDR3 DNA reads TGTGCCAGCAGCTTAGCTGAGTATGAAAAACTGTTTTTT. It translates to CASSLAEYEKLFF. The chain has TRBV7-2 and TRBJ1-4; D gene uncertain. The CDR3 covers 13 residues. The V and J ends lost 0 bases and 6 bases respectively, with 5 bases between them. The germline V gene encodes CDR1 SGHTA and CDR2 FQGNSA.